What follows are 26 T cell receptor beta chains derived from one specimen sequenced in a study of blood T cell repertoires in COVID-19. Sequencing used immunoSEQ multiplex PCR; TCRdb keeps in-frame clones, though not all of them. The sample holds some 80,000 clones, roughly four fifths seen once. The specimen was peripheral blood. The receptor set was obtained from a woman aged 80 or over with active or convalescent COVID-19.

This clone was seen only once. The chain recombines TRBV4-1 with TRBJ2-5, with 10 positions matching TRBD2. Trimming cost V 3 bases and J 5 bases; bases outside gene matches: 3. The CDR3 runs 14 residues. Germline V lookup: CDR1 MGHRA, CDR2 YSYEKL. The CDR3 is CASSQSGGVETQYF. In DNA, the CDR3 is TGCGCCAGCAGCCAGAGCGGGGGGGTGGAGACCCAGTACTTC.

The chain has TRBV27 and TRBJ2-5, with D possibly matching TRBD2 (5 bases). There are 14 residues in the CDR3. V was clipped by 7 bases and J by 4 bases, with 16 bases between them. From germline, CDR1 is MNHEY and CDR2 SMNVEV (reference sequence). The CDR3 spells CASIRTELLETQYF. The CDR3 bases are TGTGCCAGCATACGGACTGAGTTATTAGAGACCCAGTACTTC.

The rearrangement joins TRBV3-1 (or the pseudogene TRBV3-2) to TRBJ2-3; no clear D. CDR3 length: 14 amino acids. V was clipped by 0 bases and J by 4 bases, with 8 bases between them. CDR1 is LGHDT and CDR2 is YNNKEL in the germline V gene (reference sequence). The DNA for the CDR3 is TGTGCCAGCAGCCAAGATGCCTACTCAGATACGCAGTATTTT. Its protein is CASSQDAYSDTQYF.

The chain combines TRBV19 with TRBJ1-6, with D perhaps TRBD1 (6 bases). CDR3 size: 14 residues. The V end lost 3 bases, the J end lost 10 bases, and 13 bases lay between the germline ends. CDR1 and CDR2 from the germline V gene are LNHDA and SQIVND (reference sequence). CDR3 sequence: CASSIDRMDSPLHF. For the CDR3, the DNA is TGTGCCAGTAGTATTGACAGGATGGACTCACCCCTCCACTTT.

This chain joins TRBV19 and TRBJ1-5; 10 bases match TRBD1. The trim removed 7 bases at V and 2 bases at J, leaving 8 bases unmatched. This CDR3 has 16 amino acids. In germline, CDR1 is LNHDA, CDR2 SQIVND (reference sequence). DNA for the CDR3: TGTGCCAGTACCCTGGGGGGGACAGGGGGCAATCAGCCCCAGCATTTT. Its translation is CASTLGGTGGNQPQHF.

This clone was detected only once. The chain is built from TRBV6-5 and TRBJ1-5; the match to TRBD1 covers 8 bases. V lost 7 bases to trimming and J lost 4 bases; unmatched junction nucleotides: 9. The CDR3 has 15 amino acids. Germline CDR1 MNHEY, CDR2 SVGAGI. CDR3 loop: CASKRDRGWNQPQHF. CDR3 DNA sequence: TGTGCCAGCAAACGCGACAGGGGTTGGAATCAGCCCCAGCATTTT.

This clone was picked up one time. The chain has TRBV2 and TRBJ2-2; 11 bases are a match to TRBD2. V trimming: 7 bases; J trimming: 4 bases; junction bases outside the gene matches: 5. The CDR3 totals 15 residues. From germline, CDR1 is SNHLY and CDR2 FYNNEI. The CDR3 loop is CASNRLAGITGELFF. The CDR3 coding sequence is TGTGCCAGCAATAGACTAGCGGGGATCACCGGGGAGCTGTTTTTT.

The rearrangement links TRBV27 to TRBJ2-3; 8 bases line up with TRBD2. CDR3 size: 14 residues. The J segment lost 2 bases and the V segment lost 7 bases, leaving 5 bases of the junction unmatched. CDR1 is MNHEY, CDR2 SMNVEV, per germline (reference sequence). As DNA, the CDR3 is TGTGCCAGCACGGAGCGGGGGACCACAGATACGCAGTATTTT. This codes for CASTERGTTDTQYF.

The chain combines TRBV7-6 with TRBJ1-6; TRBD1 is a possible D gene (5 bases). Deletions cut 1 base from V and 7 bases from J, with 8 bases between. Germline CDR1 and CDR2: SGHVS and FNYEAQ. CDR3 size: 14 residues. CDR3 bases: TGTGCCAGCAGCTTAGGACAGCAAAATTCACCCCTCCACTTT. Residues: CASSLGQQNSPLHF.

The chain employs TRBV27 and TRBJ1-6; 8 nucleotides align to TRBD1. Germline CDR1 and CDR2: MNHEY and SMNVEV (reference sequence). This CDR3 is built from 15 residues. V shed 7 bases and J 6 bases; nucleotides not matched to a gene: 8. CDR3: CASTRTGFSNSPLHF. CDR3 in DNA: TGTGCCAGCACCCGGACAGGGTTTTCTAATTCACCCCTCCACTTT.

The rearrangement uses TRBV5-1 and TRBJ2-7; 10 nucleotides line up with TRBD2. The CDR3 is 16 residues long. Looked up from germline, CDR1 is SGHRS and CDR2 is YFSETQ. Losses at the gene ends were 3 bases for V and 3 bases for J; bases not matched to a gene: 9. CDR3 bases: TGCGCCAGCAGCTGGGAACTAGCGGGGAGGGTCTACGAGCAGTACTTC. Amino acid sequence: CASSWELAGRVYEQYF.

This rearrangement joins TRBV4-3 to TRBJ1-6; possible D gene TRBD1, 5 bases. V lost 1 base to trimming and J lost 9 bases, with 16 bases between them. Germline CDR1 is LGHNA and CDR2 is YSLEER. This CDR3 spans 16 amino acids. CDR3 nucleotide sequence: TGCGCCAGCAGCCAAGCCCCGACAGCGACTGGTTCACCCCTCCACTTT. This sequence encodes CASSQAPTATGSPLHF.

The chain carries TRBV6-1 and TRBJ1-1; D not resolved. The germline V gene encodes CDR1 MNHNS and CDR2 SASEGT. V was cut by 0 bases and J by 1 base, with 6 bases left in between. This CDR3 has 14 amino acids. The CDR3 DNA sequence: TGTGCCAGCAGTGAAGCGTGGAGGAACACTGAAGCTTTCTTT. This gives the protein CASSEAWRNTEAFF.

This clone occurred once. The V and J genes are TRBV7-2 and TRBJ2-5, with 12 nucleotides matching TRBD2. Germline V gene sequence: CDR1 SGHTA, CDR2 FQGNSA. The CDR3 spans 19 residues. The ends lost 5 bases at V and 1 base at J; junction bases unmatched: 14. DNA for the CDR3: TGTGCCAGCAGCCCCAGAAAGACCCTAGCGGGGGGGACCCAAGAGACCCAGTACTTC. It yields the protein CASSPRKTLAGGTQETQYF.

The chain recombines TRBV4-1 with TRBJ1-5; 7 bases are shared with TRBD1. This CDR3 comprises 16 residues. The V and J ends lost 4 bases and 0 bases, in that order; junction bases with no gene match: 6. Per the germline V gene, CDR1 is MGHRA and CDR2 is YSYEKL. The CDR3 DNA is TGCGCCAGCAGCCCGGGACAGCCCGATAGCAATCAGCCCCAGCATTTT. It specifies CASSPGQPDSNQPQHF.

V usage is TRBV2 and J usage is TRBJ1-6; D gene unclear. The CDR3 contains 13 residues. The V and J ends lost 0 bases and 10 bases respectively, with 7 bases between them. The germline CDR1 and CDR2 sequences are SNHLY and FYNNEI. CDR3 coding DNA: TGTGCCAGCAGTGAAGCGCTTCGGTCACCCCTCCACTTT. Protein product: CASSEALRSPLHF.

The table lists this clone with a count of one. This rearrangement joins TRBV5-6 to TRBJ1-2; TRBD1 is a possible D gene (5 bases). The V gene lost 0 bases and the J gene lost 8 bases, with 14 bases spanning the gap. Germline V gives CDR1 SGHDT, CDR2 YYEEEE. The CDR3 covers 14 residues. CDR3: CASSLGRVNWGYTF. The CDR3 DNA reads as TGTGCCAGCAGCTTGGGCAGGGTCAATTGGGGCTACACCTTC.

V usage is TRBV7-2 and J usage is TRBJ2-3; D call uncertain. Deletions cut 3 bases from V and 2 bases from J, with 9 bases between. CDR1 is SGHTA, CDR2 FQGNSA, per germline. The CDR3 has 14 amino acids. The CDR3 sequence: CASSFRPLTDTQYF. CDR3 nucleotides: TGTGCCAGCAGCTTCCGTCCCCTCACAGATACGCAGTATTTT.

The chain couples TRBV10-3 to TRBJ2-2; D possibly corresponds to TRBD2 (6 bases). CDR3 length: 16 amino acids. V lost 4 bases to trimming and J lost 1 base, with 13 bases between them. The germline gives CDR1 ENHRY, CDR2 SYGVKD. The CDR3 DNA follows: TGTGCCATCAGTGGCTGGGCGGGGAGGAACACCGGGGAGCTGTTTTTT. Translated: CAISGWAGRNTGELFF.

The J gene is TRBJ2-2, the V gene TRBV6-2 or TRBV6-3; TRBD1 is a possible D gene (6 bases). V lost 6 bases and J lost 6, with 14 bases in between. In germline, CDR1 is MNHEY, CDR2 SVGEGT. The CDR3 sequence is 14 residues long. CDR3 DNA: TGTGCCAGCAGCCTTACTAGGGGGTCCGGGGAGCTGTTTTTT. It translates to CASSLTRGSGELFF.

This clone has only one observation. Germline and junction disagree at one end, which may indicate a read error. The rearrangement joins TRBV6-4 to TRBJ2-3, with TRBD2 matching 8 bases. Per the germline V gene, CDR1 is MRHNA and CDR2 is SNTAGT. This CDR3 is built from 15 residues. The chain's CDR3 is CASGESGGSTDTQYF. CDR3 in DNA: TGTGCCAGCGGTGAATCGGGGGGGAGCACAGATACGCAGTATTTT.

The chain carries TRBV5-1 and TRBJ1-1, with TRBD1 as a possible D gene (6 bases). The germline V gene has CDR1 SGHRS and CDR2 YFSETQ. This CDR3 region has 15 residues. V was pared by 8 bases and J by 4 bases, with 21 bases between. The CDR3 loop reads CASTRTLRGSTEAFF. The CDR3 nucleotides are TGCGCCAGTACCCGAACCCTCAGGGGTAGCACTGAAGCTTTCTTT.

This chain connects TRBV4-2 to TRBJ2-3; 11 bases are shared with TRBD2. In germline, CDR1 is LGHNA, CDR2 YNFKEQ. The CDR3 consists of 19 residues. With 1 base clipped from V and 2 bases from J, the junction kept 11 bases outside the gene matches. This chain's CDR3 is CASSQASTSGGASTDTQYF. The CDR3 DNA reads as TGTGCCAGCAGCCAAGCTTCCACTAGCGGGGGCGCCTCCACAGATACGCAGTATTTT.

V gene TRBV9 combines with J gene TRBJ1-5, with a tentative D call TRBD1 (5 bases). The germline V gene has CDR1 SGDLS and CDR2 YYNGEE. Trimming pared 4 bases from V and 0 bases from J, leaving 11 bases between. The CDR3 has 15 residues. CDR3 in DNA: TGTGCCAGCAGCCCAGGGATGGGTAGCAATCAGCCCCAGCATTTT. Translating it yields CASSPGMGSNQPQHF.

This sequence joins TRBV27 and TRBJ1-1; D is perhaps TRBD1 (6 bases). CDR3 size: 14 residues. Germline V lookup: CDR1 MNHEY, CDR2 SMNVEV (reference sequence). Trimming cost V 5 bases and J 3 bases, with 13 bases left between them. This CDR3 is CASSRDMRDTEAFF. In DNA form, the CDR3 reads TGTGCCAGCAGTCGGGACATGAGGGACACTGAAGCTTTCTTT.

This chain links TRBV5-1 with TRBJ1-2; 8 bases are a match to TRBD1. J gave up 1 base and V 4 bases, and 6 bases lay outside the gene matches. Germline CDR1 SGHRS, CDR2 YFSETQ. The CDR3 has 15 amino acids. As DNA, the CDR3 is TGCGCCAGCAGCCTACCGGGACAGGTTAACTATGGCTACACCTTC. Residues: CASSLPGQVNYGYTF.